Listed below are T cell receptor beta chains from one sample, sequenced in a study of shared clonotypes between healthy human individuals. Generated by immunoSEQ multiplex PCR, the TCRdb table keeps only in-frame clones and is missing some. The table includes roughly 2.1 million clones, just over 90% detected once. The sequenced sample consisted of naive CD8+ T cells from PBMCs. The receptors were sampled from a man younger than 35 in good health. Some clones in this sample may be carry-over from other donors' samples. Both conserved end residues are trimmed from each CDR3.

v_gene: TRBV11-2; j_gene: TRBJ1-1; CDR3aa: ASSLVPPPGLRNTEAF
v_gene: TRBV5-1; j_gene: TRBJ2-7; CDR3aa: ASSFASIISYEQY
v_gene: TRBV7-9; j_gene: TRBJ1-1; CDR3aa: ASTHTENTEAF
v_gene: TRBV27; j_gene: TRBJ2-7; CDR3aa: ASRQGLTYEQY
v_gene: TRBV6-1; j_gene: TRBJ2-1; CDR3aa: ASSERGLGEQF
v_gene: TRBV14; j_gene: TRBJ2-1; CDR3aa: ASGSGPNEQF
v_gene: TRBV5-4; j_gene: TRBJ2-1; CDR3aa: ASSFMDTDYNEQF
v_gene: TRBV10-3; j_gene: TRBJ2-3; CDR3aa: AISESIGTGGTDTQY
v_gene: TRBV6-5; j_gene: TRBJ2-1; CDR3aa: ASSYSGGQYNEQF
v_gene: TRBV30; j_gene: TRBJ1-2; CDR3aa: AWSVHSNLYGYT
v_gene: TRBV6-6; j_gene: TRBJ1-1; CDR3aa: ASSYSRANTEAF
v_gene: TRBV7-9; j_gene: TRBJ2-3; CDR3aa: ASSFPAQKDTQY
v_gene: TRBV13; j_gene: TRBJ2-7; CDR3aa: ASSLEDRGLEQY
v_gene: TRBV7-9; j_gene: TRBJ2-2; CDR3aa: AHSIAGGPDTGELF
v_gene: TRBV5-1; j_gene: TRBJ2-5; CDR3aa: ASRASGRPLQETQY
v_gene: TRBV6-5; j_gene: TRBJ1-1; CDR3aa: ASSYGGGGNTEAF
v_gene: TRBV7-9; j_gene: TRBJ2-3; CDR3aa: ASSFSGSTDTQY
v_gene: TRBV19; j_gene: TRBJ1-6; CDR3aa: ASSEARPSYNSPLH
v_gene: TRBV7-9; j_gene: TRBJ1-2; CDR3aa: ASSLSAQNPDYGYT
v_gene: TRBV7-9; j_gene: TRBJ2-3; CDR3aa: ASNSVGTDTQY
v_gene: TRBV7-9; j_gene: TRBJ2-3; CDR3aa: ASSERQGTDTQY
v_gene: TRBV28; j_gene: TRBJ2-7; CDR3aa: ASRGRVPPEQY
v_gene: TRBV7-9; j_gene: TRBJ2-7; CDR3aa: ASSLSPSSHEQY
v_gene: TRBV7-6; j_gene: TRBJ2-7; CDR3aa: ASSIATSGEQY
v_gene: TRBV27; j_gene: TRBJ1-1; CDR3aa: ASSFLGQEAF
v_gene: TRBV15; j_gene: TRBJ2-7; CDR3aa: ATSRSQGWSYEQY
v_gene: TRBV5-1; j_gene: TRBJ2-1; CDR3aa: ASSLVGQAITSYNEQF